The 28 T cell receptor beta chains reported below all come from one sample, sequenced in a study of cytomegalovirus exposure and HLA in healthy donors. Generated by immunoSEQ multiplex PCR, the TCRdb table keeps only in-frame clones and is missing some. This sample carries some 180,000 clones, about three quarters of them seen once, and the ten largest clones take less than 1.5%. The material sequenced was PBMCs. These receptors came from a woman in her twenties or thirties in good health and CMV-seronegative.

CDR3 sequence reads: CASSFRVGRNTIYF. DNA for the CDR3: TGTGCCAGCAGCTTCAGGGTGGGAAGAAACACCATATATTTT. The chain employs TRBV13 and TRBJ1-3; the D gene is possibly TRBD1 (5 bases). CDR1 PRHDT and CDR2 FYEKMQ come from the germline V gene (reference sequence). The ends were cut back, 3 bases at V and 5 bases at J, with 11 bases in the middle. The CDR3 runs to 14 residues. Full variable domain (rest looked up from reference TRBV13 and TRBJ1-3): AAGVIQSPRHLIKEKRETATLKCYPIPRHDTVYWYQQGPGQDPQFLISFYEKMQSDKGSIPDRFSAQQFSDYHSELNMSSLELGDSALYFCASSFRVGRNTIYFGEGSWLTVV.

The CDR3 DNA reads as TGTGCCAGTAGTAGGACAGGGGCGAGGGATACGCAGTATTTT. This encodes CASSRTGARDTQYF. This rearrangement joins TRBV19 to TRBJ2-3; 9 nucleotides align to TRBD1. Trimming cost V 4 bases and J 6 bases; bases outside gene matches: 5. The CDR3 spans 14 residues. The germline V gene has CDR1 LNHDA and CDR2 SQIVND (reference sequence).

The rearrangement joins TRBV9 to TRBJ2-2, with 8 bases matching TRBD1. V was pared by 2 bases and J by 4 bases, with 10 bases of the junction left unmatched. Germline loops: CDR1 SGDLS, CDR2 YYNGEE. The CDR3 has 17 amino acids. The CDR3 loop reads CASSVEGRGPGTGELFF. In DNA form, the CDR3 reads TGTGCCAGCAGCGTGGAGGGCAGGGGGCCGGGCACCGGGGAGCTGTTTTTT. Variable domain in full (rest from reference TRBV9 and TRBJ2-2): DSGVTQTPKHLITATGQRVTLRCSPRSGDLSVYWYQQSLDQGLQFLIQYYNGEERAKGNILERFSAQQFPDLHSELNLSSLELGDSALYFCASSVEGRGPGTGELFFGEGSRLTVL.

This clone was recorded a few times. The V gene is TRBV4-1, the J gene TRBJ1-4; 7 nucleotides agree with TRBD1. Germline V CDR1 and CDR2: MGHRA, YSYEKL. Trimming at V came to 5 bases and at J to 5 bases, leaving 14 bases not matched to a gene. This CDR3 is 17 amino acids long. The CDR3 DNA follows: TGCGCCAGCAGCTCCCGGGACAGCCCAGGCCCAAATGAAAAACTGTTTTTT. It encodes CASSSRDSPGPNEKLFF.

J is TRBJ1-1 and V is TRBV6-5, with D maybe TRBD1 (5 bases). Germline lookup yields CDR1 MNHEY and CDR2 SVGAGI. The CDR3 sequence is 15 residues long. V was clipped by 5 bases and J by 1 base, with 14 bases between them. The CDR3 loop reads CASSRGVGENTEAFF. CDR3 sequence (DNA): TGTGCCAGCAGTCGGGGGGTAGGGGAGAACACTGAAGCTTTCTTT.

The chain is built from TRBV18 and TRBJ1-1; 10 positions agree with TRBD1. Trimming at V came to 1 base and at J to 6 bases, leaving 5 bases not matched to a gene. Germline V gene data show CDR1 as KGHSH and CDR2 as LQKENI. This CDR3 spans 15 amino acids. The CDR3 region is CASSPRGQGEAEAFF. CDR3 sequence (DNA): TGTGCCAGCTCACCACGCGGACAGGGGGAAGCTGAAGCTTTCTTT.

This chain links TRBV6-1 with TRBJ2-1, with D possibly TRBD2 on 5 matching bases. Trimming pared 7 bases from V and 5 bases from J, leaving 15 bases between. The CDR3 contains 14 residues. Germline assignment: CDR1 MNHNS and CDR2 SASEGT. CDR3 amino acids: CASIEPFGNNEQFF. The CDR3 nucleotides are TGTGCCAGCATTGAGCCCTTCGGGAACAATGAGCAGTTCTTC.

V and J are TRBV5-1 and TRBJ2-7; TRBD1 might be the D (6 bases). Looked up from germline, CDR1 is SGHRS and CDR2 is YFSETQ. With 0 bases removed from V and 5 bases from J, the gap between germline ends came to 9 bases. The CDR3 spans 13 residues. The CDR3 loop reads CASSLAGQNEQYF. DNA of the CDR3: TGCGCCAGCAGCTTGGCCGGACAGAACGAGCAGTACTTC.

The CDR3 sequence is CASSRGDRVFSGNTIYF. The CDR3 DNA reads TGCGCCAGCAGCCGGGGGGACAGGGTCTTCTCTGGAAACACCATATATTTT. The V and J genes are TRBV4-1 and TRBJ1-3; 9 bases are shared with TRBD1. V dropped 4 bases and J dropped 0; count of bases not matched to a gene: 7. Germline CDR1 and CDR2: MGHRA and YSYEKL. The length of the CDR3 is 17 residues.

The chain has TRBV10-3 and TRBJ1-4, with TRBD1 identical over 7 bases. J lost 8 bases, V lost 6 bases, and 9 bases had no gene match. The CDR3 is made up of 14 amino acids. From germline, CDR1 is ENHRY and CDR2 SYGVKD. The CDR3 DNA follows: TGTGCCATCAGACAAGACAGGGAGAGCGAAAAACTGTTTTTT. Translated: CAIRQDRESEKLFF.

This clone turned up a few times. V and J are TRBV18 and TRBJ2-5; TRBD1 matches at 8 bases. CDR1 KGHSH and CDR2 LQKENI come from the germline V gene. The length of the CDR3 is 12 residues. Unmatched junction bases numbered 5, after V lost 9 bases and J lost 5 bases. For the CDR3, the DNA is TGTGCCAGTCAGGGGGCTGGGGAGACCCAGTACTTC. It encodes CASQGAGETQYF. The variable domain in full, completed from reference TRBV18 and TRBJ2-5, reads NAGVMQNPRHLVRRRGQEARLRCSPMKGHSHVYWYRQLPEEGLKFMVYLQKENIIDESGMPKERFSAEFPKEGPSILRIQQVVRGDSAAYFCASQGAGETQYFGPGTRLLVL.

The chain combines TRBV6-1 with TRBJ2-1; 9 nucleotides align to TRBD2. This CDR3 spans 15 amino acids. Germline V gene lookup returns CDR1 MNHNS and CDR2 SASEGT. The V and J ends lost 1 base and 7 bases, in that order; junction bases with no gene match: 5. The CDR3 region is CASSEVAGGRNEQFF. The CDR3 region has the DNA TGTGCCAGCAGTGAAGTTGCGGGAGGGCGAAATGAGCAGTTCTTC.

This chain uses TRBV29-1 with TRBJ1-2; TRBD1 matches at 8 bases. Germline CDR1 and CDR2: SQVTM and ANQGSEA. Trimming took 3 bases from V and 3 from J; bases not matched to a gene: 12. There are 16 residues in the CDR3. Here the CDR3 DNA reads TGCAGCGTTGATGGCCTGACAGGGGATGGTTACTATGGCTACACCTTC. This gives the protein CSVDGLTGDGYYGYTF.

The genes are TRBV4-1 and TRBJ2-7; 7 bases fit TRBD1. CDR3 length equals 15 residues. The germline V gene has CDR1 MGHRA and CDR2 YSYEKL. The junction had 6 bases not matched to a gene; V was cut back by 4 bases and J by 0 bases. The CDR3 sequence: CASSPWTGSSYEQYF. CDR3 DNA: TGCGCCAGCAGCCCGTGGACAGGAAGCTCCTACGAGCAGTACTTC.

The chain carries TRBV5-1 and TRBJ1-1, with D perhaps matching TRBD1 (6 bases). This CDR3 is 15 amino acids long. Trimming left V 1 base short and J 1 base short, with 11 bases between. In germline, CDR1 is SGHRS, CDR2 YFSETQ. The CDR3 reads CASSLRTVTNTEAFF. The CDR3 DNA sequence: TGCGCCAGCAGCTTGAGGACAGTCACGAACACTGAAGCTTTCTTT. The complete variable domain, with remaining parts taken from reference TRBV5-1 and TRBJ1-1, reads KAGVTQTPRYLIKTRGQQVTLSCSPISGHRSVSWYQQTPGQGLQFLFEYFSETQRNKGNFPGRFSGRQFSNSRSEMNVSTLELGDSALYLCASSLRTVTNTEAFFGQGTRLTVV.

The chain uses TRBV5-1 and TRBJ2-7, with D tentatively TRBD1 (6 bases). This CDR3 is 16 amino acids long. Trimming took 1 base from V and 0 from J, leaving 14 bases between them. Germline values: CDR1 SGHRS, CDR2 YFSETQ. The CDR3 DNA follows: TGCGCCAGCAGCTTGTACGGCCAGGGGCACTCCTACGAGCAGTACTTC. Amino acids: CASSLYGQGHSYEQYF.

The rearrangement links TRBV7-7 to TRBJ1-4, with a weak D call TRBD1 (6 bases). Trimming removed 1 base from V and 7 bases from J, with 7 bases in between. This CDR3 contains 13 residues. Germline CDR1 and CDR2: SSHAT and FNYEAQ (reference sequence). The DNA for the CDR3 is TGTGCCAGCAGCTTAGACAGGGCTGAAAAACTGTTTTTT. Amino acids: CASSLDRAEKLFF.

This sequence joins TRBV6-5 and TRBJ1-5, with a weak D call TRBD1 (5 bases). Germline CDR1 reads MNHEY; CDR2 reads SVGAGI. Trimming took 4 bases from V and 1 from J, leaving 14 bases between them. The CDR3 totals 16 residues. The CDR3 DNA reads TGTGCCAGCAGTTTATCAGGGTGGGGCAGCAATCAGCCCCAGCATTTT. It encodes CASSLSGWGSNQPQHF.

The chain carries TRBV28 and TRBJ2-5; TRBD1 aligns across 9 bases. Germline V gives CDR1 MDHEN, CDR2 SYDVKM. This CDR3 is 14 amino acids long. The V segment lost 4 bases and the J segment 5 bases; nucleotides outside the gene matches: 5. The chain's CDR3 is CASSSTGGGETQYF. In nucleotides, the CDR3 is TGTGCCAGCAGTTCTACAGGGGGCGGGGAGACCCAGTACTTC.

The genes are TRBV15 and TRBJ1-1; TRBD1 is a possible D gene (6 bases). The CDR3 runs to 16 residues. V was shortened by 3 bases and J by 5 bases, with 19 bases between the two germline ends. From germline, CDR1 is LNHNV and CDR2 YYDKDF (reference sequence). The CDR3, as DNA: TGTGCCACCAGCAGCCCCCGGGGGGCAGGAGGAACTGAAGCTTTCTTT. Translating gives CATSSPRGAGGTEAFF.

V and J are TRBV23-1 and TRBJ2-2; D might be TRBD1 (6 bases). TRBV23-1 is given ORF status, its function remaining uncertain. The CDR3 loop spans 17 amino acids. V lost 2 bases, J lost 0 bases, and 13 bases lay in between. CDR3 protein: CASSQKRGTPNTGELFF. In DNA form, the CDR3 reads TGCGCCAGCAGTCAAAAAAGGGGGACACCGAACACCGGGGAGCTGTTTTTT.

There are a few counts of this clone. This chain links TRBV28 with TRBJ2-5, with 8 positions matching TRBD1. The CDR3 has 14 residues. Trimming took 6 bases from V and 5 from J; bases not matched to a gene: 8. Germline lookup yields CDR1 MDHEN and CDR2 SYDVKM. In nucleotides, the CDR3 is TGTGCCAGCAGGACAGGGGATCTGGTGGAGACCCAGTACTTC. It translates to CASRTGDLVETQYF.

This chain uses TRBV19 with TRBJ2-6; 7 nucleotides agree with TRBD1. V was clipped by 4 bases and J by 4 bases; unmatched bases: 7. The germline gives CDR1 LNHDA, CDR2 SQIVND (reference sequence). The CDR3 totals 16 residues. The CDR3 coding sequence is TGTGCCAGTAGTACCTACAGGGGTGGAGGGGCCAACGTCCTGACTTTC. It is translated as CASSTYRGGGANVLTF.

This clone was detected only a few times. The chain uses TRBV13 and TRBJ1-6; 7 bases are shared with TRBD1. Germline V gives CDR1 PRHDT, CDR2 FYEKMQ (reference sequence). V lost 5 bases and J lost 5; bases outside the gene matches: 6. The CDR3 extends over 15 amino acids. Here the CDR3 reads CASSVQGIHNSPLHF. For the CDR3, the DNA is TGTGCCAGCAGCGTACAGGGGATACATAATTCACCCCTCCACTTT.

V and J are TRBV14 and TRBJ2-2; D gene uncertain. The CDR3 runs to 15 residues. Trimming took off 1 base at V and 4 bases at J, with 10 bases between the two ends. Germline V CDR1 and CDR2: SGHDN, FVKESK. The DNA of the CDR3 is TGTGCCAGCAGCCAAGTTTCCGGGTTCACCGGGGAGCTGTTTTTT. It is translated as CASSQVSGFTGELFF.

The genes are TRBV27 and TRBJ2-5, with D perhaps matching TRBD1 (5 bases). Germline-derived CDR1 and CDR2 are MNHEY and SMNVEV (reference sequence). With 8 bases removed from V and 1 base from J, the gap between germline ends came to 17 bases. This CDR3 contains 15 residues. This CDR3 is CASYPWAGPQETQYF. CDR3 DNA: TGTGCCAGCTACCCTTGGGCAGGGCCCCAAGAGACCCAGTACTTC.

The chain links TRBV7-9 to TRBJ2-4; possible D gene TRBD1, 5 bases. The ends were cut back, 6 bases at V and 8 bases at J, with 14 bases in the middle. The CDR3 is 13 amino acids. Germline assignment: CDR1 SEHNR and CDR2 FQNEAQ (reference sequence). The CDR3 DNA sequence: TGTGCCAGCAGTCTTAGGGGTTGGGACATTCAGTACTTC. This translates into CASSLRGWDIQYF.

This chain uses TRBV6-5 with TRBJ1-1; 7 nucleotides line up with TRBD1. Germline assignment: CDR1 MNHEY and CDR2 SVGAGI. CDR3 size: 14 residues. V lost 6 bases, J lost 4 bases, and 8 bases stayed unmatched. Here the CDR3 DNA reads TGTGCCAGCAGGACCAGGGGGAGTAGCACTGAAGCTTTCTTT. It codes for CASRTRGSSTEAFF.